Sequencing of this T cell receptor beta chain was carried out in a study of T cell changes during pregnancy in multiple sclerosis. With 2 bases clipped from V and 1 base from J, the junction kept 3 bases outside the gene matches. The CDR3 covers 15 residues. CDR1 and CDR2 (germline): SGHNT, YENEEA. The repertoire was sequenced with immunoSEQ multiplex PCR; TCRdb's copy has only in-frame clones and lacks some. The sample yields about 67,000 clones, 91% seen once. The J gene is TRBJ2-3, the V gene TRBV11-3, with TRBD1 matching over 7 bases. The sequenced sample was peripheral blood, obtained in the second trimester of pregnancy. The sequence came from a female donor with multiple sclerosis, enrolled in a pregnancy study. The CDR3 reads CASSLLGGGTDTQYF. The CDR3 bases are TGTGCCAGCAGCTTATTAGGGGGCGGCACAGATACGCAGTATTTT.